Described below is a single T cell receptor (beta chain) sequence and its context. Its antigen is unknown. The record originates from a study of cytomegalovirus exposure and HLA in healthy donors. Study summary: It was reported in a later analysis that the 90 to 150 validation repertoires used the same platform as the roughly 670 first-cohort repertoires.

The protocol was immunoSEQ multiplex PCR, while the TCRdb copy is restricted to in-frame clones and leaves out a portion. The sample holds some 90,000 clones, 87% seen once. Findings and limits, study-wide: Around 160 TCR beta chains were listed as cytomegalovirus-associated.

The CDR3 sequence is 16 residues long. The V and J ends lost 3 bases and 4 bases, in that order; junction bases with no gene match: 9. The germline V gene has CDR1 LGHNT and CDR2 FRNRAP. The sequencing input was PBMCs. The TCR comes from a man younger than 35 in good health and CMV-seropositive. The chain joins TRBV12-5 to TRBJ2-1; 7 bases are shared with TRBD1. The CDR3 bases are TGTGCTAGTGGTTTATTCCCGGGACAGACATACAATGAGCAGTTCTTC. It yields the protein CASGLFPGQTYNEQFF.